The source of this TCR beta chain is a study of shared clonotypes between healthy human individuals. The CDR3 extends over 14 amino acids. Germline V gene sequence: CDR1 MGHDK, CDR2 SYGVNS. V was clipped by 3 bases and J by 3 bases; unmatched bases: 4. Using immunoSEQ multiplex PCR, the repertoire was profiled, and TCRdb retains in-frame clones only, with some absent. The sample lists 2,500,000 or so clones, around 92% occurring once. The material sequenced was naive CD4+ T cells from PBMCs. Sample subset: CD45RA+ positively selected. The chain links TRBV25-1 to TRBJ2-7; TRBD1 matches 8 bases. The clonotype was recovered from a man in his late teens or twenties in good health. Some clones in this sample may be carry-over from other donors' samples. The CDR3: CASSDDRGIYEQYF. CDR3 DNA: TGTGCCAGCAGTGACGACAGGGGTATCTACGAGCAGTACTTC.